This T cell receptor (beta chain) derives from a study of cytomegalovirus exposure and HLA in healthy donors (dated by TCRdb to about 2017). The study in broad terms: An earlier analysis of roughly 500 of the donors reported 250 to 350 Gb of sequence data and roughly 100 million unique TCR beta sequences from roughly 180 million T cells. In an earlier analysis of 587 of the donors, high-throughput TCR beta sequencing was used to judge whether each TCR beta V gene segment behaved as functional or pseudogenic. The aim of the study was to test whether cataloging public T cell receptors could identify signatures of past pathogen exposure. A later analysis re-analyzed previously published TCR beta repertoires from about 730 donors and added high-resolution HLA genotyping to study TCR occurrence patterns. In a later genetic analysis, genome-wide SNP genotypes for about three fifths of the roughly 670 donors were used, and that subset was treated as a discovery cohort. Along with the approximately 670-subject first cohort, a separate validation cohort of roughly 110 different subjects was used. Among 300 to 500 genotyped donors of the cohort, an average of roughly 230,000 unique TCR beta nucleotide sequences was sequenced per donor, of which about 19% were non-productive. Rather than using new phenotypic data, the later analysis identified candidate immune exposures from TCR beta sequences and from how often those sequences occurred across donors. An early release covering just under 650 HLA-typed donors comprised about 310 gigabases of sequencing data and about 90 million unique TCR sequences. Of the approximately 370 genotyped donors, 75% to 85% were placed in the genetic ancestry cluster associated with self-reported Caucasian donors. The study combined high-throughput TCR immunosequencing, statistical association of individual TCRs with disease status, and machine learning to predict cytomegalovirus infection status. Typing coverage differed by locus: A, B, C, DRB1 and DQB1 were typed in about 629-640 donors, DQA1 in about 560, DPA1 in over 600, and DPB1 in roughly 470. The study used immunosequencing to profile the T cell repertoires of more than 650 subjects and linked those repertoires to cytomegalovirus serostatus. Four or five DR-DQ haplotypes were handled as single units for association and clustering because linkage in the cohort was strong. Donor age, sex, ethnicity and CMV serostatus were compiled together with the repertoire data. All discovery cohort repertoires had been generated using a single sequencing platform. Both class I and class II loci were covered by HLA typing, at four-digit resolution. Study-wide conclusions, independent of this receptor: The earlier analysis of 587 of the donors excluded fewer than 20 rarely observed V segments, including chromosome 9 orphons, because counts were too low. At a false discovery rate of 0.05, a later analysis linked 16,951 TCR beta sequences to specific HLA alleles. HLA typing was unavailable for some donors at each locus, so association tests used only the typed subset. An association between a missense DCLRE1C variant and V-gene and J-gene trimming of TCR beta chains was found in a later genetic analysis and replicated in an independent cohort. Presence/absence analyses assumed roughly uniform sequencing depth across donors, an assumption that may not hold. A cluster of highly shared sequence variants was judged likely to be a technical artifact of the sequencing pipeline. In vitro tests confirmed that a few of the cytomegalovirus-associated TCR beta chains recognize cytomegalovirus antigens. According to a later analysis, most CMV-associated TCR beta chains appeared to be HLA-restricted, and the HLA associations seemed to be driven largely by CMV exposure. Some IMGT-functional V segments, including TRBV6-2 and TRBV6-3, could not be told apart with the 87-base-pair reads, so those segments were excluded. According to a later genetic analysis, donors in an Asian-associated ancestry cluster had fewer N-insertions in productive TCRs than the roughly 700-donor mean. The authors suggested that the approach could potentially be generalized to other disease states and immunological phenotypes. In a later analysis, the rate of TCR association differed among HLA loci, with DRB1 alleles having the most associated TCRs and HLA-C alleles having the fewest. Several of the top co-occurrence clusters appeared to be linked to parvovirus B19, influenza, CMV and Epstein-Barr virus, according to a later analysis. For the cohort, immune exposure information was limited to CMV serostatus. In a later analysis, HLA-associated TCR beta chains showed more clonal expansion and lower generation probabilities than non-associated chains that were equally common. A further reported finding was that TCR beta sequences accurately predicted the HLA-A and HLA-B alleles for most subjects in the first cohort. The study listed 150 to 200 TCR beta chains as associated with cytomegalovirus. In an earlier analysis of some 550 of the donors, most TCR beta V segments were observed in productive rearrangements about 87% or about 30% of the time, broadly matching IMGT annotations. Assigning TCR associations to individual alleles was difficult when HLA alleles, especially DR and DQ, strongly co-occurred. Across donors, most TCR sequences were observed very rarely, whereas some public TCRs were present in many individuals. The classifier was reported to diagnose cytomegalovirus status with high specificity and sensitivity in both the original cohort and the validation cohort. Correlated functional status among segregating V segments might reflect linkage disequilibrium, but an unknown experimental factor could not be ruled out. Only TCR beta chains were sequenced in this cohort, and the absence of alpha or paired-chain data limited detectable features.

The germline V gene (reference sequence) provides CDR1 SGHNT and CDR2 YYREEE. The CDR3 runs 18 amino acids, cysteine and phenylalanine included. The only DNA kept is the CDR3, 54 bases in frame from the first base. Trimming removed 4 bases from V and 4 bases from J; the gene matches leave 18 bases unexplained. About this clone: Its recognized antigen is unknown. Per-base quality was not reported, and no clone a single base away is much larger than it.

In total, around 600 healthy bone marrow donors made up the cohort. All cohort members were sampled while nominally healthy, although unrecorded immune exposures were likely present. The donor tested CMV seropositive and was one of the 289 seropositive cohort members. A peripheral blood sample was collected from each donor, and TCR beta sequencing was performed on peripheral blood mononuclear cells. Genomic DNA was extracted from the blood cell samples with the Qiagen DNeasy Blood Extraction Kit. Libraries were prepared through the immunoSEQ multiplex PCR assay. The multiplex PCR relied on a mix of 60 forward primers for TCR Vbeta segments and 13 reverse primers for TCR Jbeta segments. A multiplex PCR assay on genomic DNA amplified the CDR3 region of rearranged TCR beta genes. Amplified TCR beta libraries were sequenced as 87-base-pair reads on the Illumina HiSeq System. For the original study's pipeline: In a later analysis, tens of millions of unique TCR beta chains were counted across the 500 to 700 repertoires, and roughly 9.9 million of these chains were shared by at least two donors. A nearest-neighbor algorithm error-corrected the raw reads and collapsed the reads into unique sequences, merging closely related sequences to remove PCR and sequencing errors. Alignment of CDR3 sequences to IMGT reference sequences was used to assign V, D and J gene segments. For a sequence to be retained, a match of at least six nucleotides was required to both a V gene segment and a J gene segment. Rearrangements were called productive when the CDR3 lacked stop codons and stayed in frame with V and J; all others were non-productive. CDR3 was defined according to IMGT convention as the region running from the second conserved V-encoded cysteine to the conserved J-encoded phenylalanine. In an earlier analysis of 550 to 650 of the donors, sequences lacking an unambiguous match to a single V gene segment were excluded. In an earlier analysis of 587 of the donors, V segments were called functional above 56.7% productive rearrangements and were called segregating when the between-donor standard deviation exceeded 5%. To diagnose cytomegalovirus status from the catalog of TCR beta chain sequences, a statistical classification framework was built. V and J gene assignment, in a later analysis, came from comparing TCR nucleotide sequences with IMGT/GENE-DB human TR gene sequences. The TCRdist pipeline was used in a later analysis to assign CDR3 sequences and most-parsimonious VDJ recombination scenarios. In a later analysis, each TCR beta chain was defined by its CDR3 amino acid sequence together with its V-gene family, and reads without a unique V-gene family were excluded. In a later analysis, fewer than 600 highly shared, low-generation-probability nucleotide sequences were removed to address suspected cross-contamination and a sequencing artifact. In a later analysis, a clonal expansion index was calculated for each public chain from normalized within-repertoire ranks of inferred template counts. Generation probabilities in a later analysis came from a VDJ recombination model fitted to out-of-frame rearrangements, and those results were checked against IGoR. In a later analysis, TCR-TCR, TCR-HLA and TCR-CMV co-occurrence was scored with hypergeometric tests, and a repertoire-size bias correction was applied to TCR pairs. False discovery rates were estimated in a later analysis by permuting HLA or CMV assignments 20 times. In a later analysis, co-occurring TCRs were grouped using DBSCAN, and TCRdist sequence similarity was added for clustering within HLA-allele-positive subsets. Co-occurrence clustering excluded repertoires with fewer than 30,000 or more than 120,000 public chains, plus five with anomalous nucleotide sharing. As stored in TCRdb, this immuneACCESS dataset retains in-frame rearrangements with V and J assigned. A fraction of the clones does not appear; measured against another copy, unresolved V genes explain less than half of the discrepancy, and the remainder lacks a known reason. V, J and clone size reflect that table, while D and trimming were determined from the DNA. The sample table lists more than 150,000 clones, 65% to 85% of them with a count of one. The ten biggest clones cover around 1.4% of the sample.

The rearrangement combines TRBV5-4 with TRBJ1-1, with 8 bases aligning to TRBD1. Sequencing used PBMCs. This TCR derives from a girl between 10 and 17 years old in good health and CMV-seropositive. The nucleotide sequence is given as TGTGCCAGCAGCCGGGAGTTGGTCAGACAGGGGCGCATCACTGAAGCTTTCTTT. Translated, it reads CASSRELVRQGRITEAFF.